This T cell receptor beta chain was recovered during a study of blood T cell repertoires in COVID-19. The table came from immunoSEQ multiplex PCR; TCRdb's copy has only in-frame clones and leaves some out. Of a few hundred thousand clones in the sample, 90% are singletons; the top ten hold around 2.3%. Germline CDR1 is SGHRS and CDR2 is YFSETQ. Losses at the gene ends were 1 base for V and 5 bases for J; bases not matched to a gene: 7. This CDR3 is 17 amino acids long. Sequencing was performed on peripheral blood. This TCR came from a woman aged 60 to 75 with COVID-19, enrolled during active disease. V gene TRBV5-1 combines with J gene TRBJ2-5; TRBD2 agrees at 14 bases. CDR3 sequence (DNA): TGCGCCAGCAGCTTGATTCCGACTAGCGGGGGGGCTGAGACCCAGTACTTC. It translates to CASSLIPTSGGAETQYF.